This paragraph covers one T cell receptor beta chain sequence. Its specificity is not known. The entry originates in a study of cytomegalovirus exposure and HLA in healthy donors. Study results and caveats: Diagnosis of cytomegalovirus status made by the classifier reportedly showed high specificity and sensitivity.

Everyone who donated was a healthy bone marrow donor. The PCR employed 60 Vbeta primers together with 13 Jbeta primers. Method: immunoSEQ multiplex PCR; TCRdb's copy keeps in-frame clones and lacks some. The repertoire holds 80,000 to 100,000 clones, with roughly four fifths as singletons. The CDR3 loop spans 13 amino acids. Germline CDR1 and CDR2: LGHNA and YNFKEQ. Trimming shortened V by 1 base and J by 5 bases, and 8 bases separated the two germline ends. V is TRBV4-2 and J is TRBJ2-5; maybe TRBD2 (6 bases). Sample: PBMCs. This clonotype was sampled from a human donor in good health. The CDR3: CASSQGGVETQYF. For the CDR3, the DNA is TGTGCCAGCAGCCAAGGGGGGGTCGAGACCCAGTACTTC.